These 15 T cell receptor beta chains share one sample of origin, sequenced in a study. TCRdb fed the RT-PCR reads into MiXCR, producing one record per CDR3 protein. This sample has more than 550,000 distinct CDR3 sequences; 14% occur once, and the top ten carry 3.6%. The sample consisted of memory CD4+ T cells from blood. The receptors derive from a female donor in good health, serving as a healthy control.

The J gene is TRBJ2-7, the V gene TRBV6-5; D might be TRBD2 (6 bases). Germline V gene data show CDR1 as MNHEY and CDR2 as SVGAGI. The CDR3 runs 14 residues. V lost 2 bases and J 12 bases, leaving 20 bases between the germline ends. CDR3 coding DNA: TGTGCCAGCAGTTACGGCCGGGAGTCCCTGCTCCGGTACTTC. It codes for CASSYGRESLLRYF.

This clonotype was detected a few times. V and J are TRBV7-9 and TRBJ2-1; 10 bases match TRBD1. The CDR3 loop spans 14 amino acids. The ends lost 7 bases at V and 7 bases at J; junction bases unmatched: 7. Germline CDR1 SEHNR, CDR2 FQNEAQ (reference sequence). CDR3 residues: CASTSGTGVNEQFF. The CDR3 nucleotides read TGTGCCAGCACCTCCGGGACAGGGGTAAATGAGCAGTTCTTC.

In nucleotides, the CDR3 is TGTGCCAGCAGCTCTCCAGGGAGTATAGCCACTGACGAGCAGTACTTC. This encodes CASSSPGSIATDEQYF. The genes are TRBV7-2 and TRBJ2-7, with D perhaps TRBD1 or TRBD2 (5 bases each). V was trimmed by 4 bases and J by 5 bases, leaving 21 bases between them. The germline V gene has CDR1 SGHTA and CDR2 FQGNSA. The CDR3 consists of 16 residues.

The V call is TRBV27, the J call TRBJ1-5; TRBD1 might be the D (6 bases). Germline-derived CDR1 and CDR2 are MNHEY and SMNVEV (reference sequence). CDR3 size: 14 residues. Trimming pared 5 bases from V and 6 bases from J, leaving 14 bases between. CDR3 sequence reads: CASSPHRDGQPQHF. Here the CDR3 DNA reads TGTGCCAGCAGTCCGCACAGGGATGGTCAGCCCCAGCATTTT.

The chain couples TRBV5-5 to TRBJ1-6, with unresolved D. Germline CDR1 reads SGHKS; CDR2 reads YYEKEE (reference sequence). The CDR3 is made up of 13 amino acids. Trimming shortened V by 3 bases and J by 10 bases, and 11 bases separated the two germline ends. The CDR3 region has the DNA TGTGCCAGCAGCTCGCTCGACAAATCACCCCTCCACTTT. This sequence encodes CASSSLDKSPLHF.

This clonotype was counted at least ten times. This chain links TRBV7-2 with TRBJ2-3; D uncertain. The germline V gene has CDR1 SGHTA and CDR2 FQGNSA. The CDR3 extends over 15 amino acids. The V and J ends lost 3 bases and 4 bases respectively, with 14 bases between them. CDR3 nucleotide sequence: TGTGCCAGCAGCTTCGGCTCCTCCTACTCAGATACGCAGTATTTT. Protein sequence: CASSFGSSYSDTQYF.

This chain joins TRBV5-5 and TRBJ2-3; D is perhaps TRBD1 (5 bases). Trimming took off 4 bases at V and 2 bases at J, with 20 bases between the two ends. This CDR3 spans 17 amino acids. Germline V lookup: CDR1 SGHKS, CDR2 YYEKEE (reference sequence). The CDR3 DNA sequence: TGTGCCAGCAGCCCCGGAAAGATTGCAGGGCACACAGATACGCAGTATTTT. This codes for CASSPGKIAGHTDTQYF.

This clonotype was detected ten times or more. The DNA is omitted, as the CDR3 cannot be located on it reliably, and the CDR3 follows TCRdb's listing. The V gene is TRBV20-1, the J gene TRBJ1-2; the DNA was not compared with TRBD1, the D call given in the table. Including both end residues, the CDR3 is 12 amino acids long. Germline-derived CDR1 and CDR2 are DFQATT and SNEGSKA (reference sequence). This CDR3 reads CSTSGQDYGYTF.

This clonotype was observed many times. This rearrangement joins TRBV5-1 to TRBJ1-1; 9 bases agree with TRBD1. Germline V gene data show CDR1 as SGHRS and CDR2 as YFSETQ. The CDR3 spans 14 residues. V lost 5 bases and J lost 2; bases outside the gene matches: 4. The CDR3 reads CASSSQGANTEAFF. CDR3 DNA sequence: TGCGCCAGCAGTTCACAGGGGGCTAACACTGAAGCTTTCTTT.

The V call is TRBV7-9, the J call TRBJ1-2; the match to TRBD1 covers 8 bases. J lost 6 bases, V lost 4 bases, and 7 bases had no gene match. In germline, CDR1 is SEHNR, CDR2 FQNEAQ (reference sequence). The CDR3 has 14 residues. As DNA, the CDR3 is TGTGCCAGCAGCTCCATGACAGGGGCGGATGGCTACACCTTC. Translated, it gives CASSSMTGADGYTF.

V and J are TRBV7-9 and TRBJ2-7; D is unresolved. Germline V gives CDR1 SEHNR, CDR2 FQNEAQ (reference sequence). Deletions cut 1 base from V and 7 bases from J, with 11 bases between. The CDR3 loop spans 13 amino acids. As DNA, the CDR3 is TGTGCCAGCAGCTTAGATCCCCTTGCGGAGCAGTACTTC. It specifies CASSLDPLAEQYF.

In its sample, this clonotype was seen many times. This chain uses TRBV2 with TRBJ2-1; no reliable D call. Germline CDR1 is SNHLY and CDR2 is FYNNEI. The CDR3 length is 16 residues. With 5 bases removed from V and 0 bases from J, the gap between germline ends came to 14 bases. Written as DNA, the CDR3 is TGTGCCAGCAGTTCCGTGGACGTGAGCTCCTACAATGAGCAGTTCTTC. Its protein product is CASSSVDVSSYNEQFF. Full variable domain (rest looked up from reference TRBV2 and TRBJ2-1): EPEVTQTPSHQVTQMGQEVILRCVPISNHLYFYWYRQILGQKVEFLVSFYNNEISEKSEIFDDQFSVERPDGSNFTLKIRSTKLEDSAMYFCASSSVDVSSYNEQFFGPGTRLTVL.

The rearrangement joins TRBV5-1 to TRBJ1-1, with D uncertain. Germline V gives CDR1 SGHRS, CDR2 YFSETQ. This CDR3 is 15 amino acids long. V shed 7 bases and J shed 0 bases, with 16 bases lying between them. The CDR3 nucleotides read TGCGCCAGCCGCTCGGATCCGGGAATGAACACTGAAGCTTTCTTT. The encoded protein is CASRSDPGMNTEAFF.

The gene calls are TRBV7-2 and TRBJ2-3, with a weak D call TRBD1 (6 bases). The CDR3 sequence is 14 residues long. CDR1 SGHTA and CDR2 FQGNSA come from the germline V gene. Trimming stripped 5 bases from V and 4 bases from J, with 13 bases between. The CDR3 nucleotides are TGTGCCAGCAGCGCCATGTCAGGGGCAGATACGCAGTATTTT. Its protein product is CASSAMSGADTQYF.

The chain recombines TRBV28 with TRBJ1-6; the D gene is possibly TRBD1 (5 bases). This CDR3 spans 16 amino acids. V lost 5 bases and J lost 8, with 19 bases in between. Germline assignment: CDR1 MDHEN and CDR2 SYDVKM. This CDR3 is CASSPPGGGKDSPLHF. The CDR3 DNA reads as TGTGCCAGCAGTCCCCCGGGGGGGGGGAAAGATTCACCCCTCCACTTT.